The 11 T cell receptor beta chains below come from one sample, sequenced in a study of human T cells and chemical hapten exposure. Time point of the sample: pre-sensitization, week 0. Treatment noted: therapeutic diphenylcyclopropenone sensitization with weekly scalp DPC. TCRdb passed the RACE reads through MiXCR, listing each CDR3 protein once. This sample has roughly 380,000 distinct CDR3 sequences, with around 5.5% found just once. Sequences were derived from whole blood, sampled in connection with sensitization to the hapten diphenylcyclopropenone (DPC). The origin of the receptors is a woman aged 50 to 60 with alopecia areata. Some clones in this sample may be carry-over from other donors' samples.

This clonotype was seen more than once but under ten times. The CDR3 DNA follows: TGTGCCAGCAGCTTAGAAGAAAGGGACGAACTGTTTTTT. Translating it yields CASSLEERDELFF. J is TRBJ1-4 and V is TRBV11-2; D might be TRBD1 (5 bases). Germline V gene sequence: CDR1 SGHAT, CDR2 FQNNGV. The V gene lost 0 bases and the J gene lost 12 bases, with 11 bases spanning the gap. This CDR3 contains 13 residues.

This clonotype was seen more than once but under ten times. The chain uses TRBV5-1 and TRBJ1-1; D unclear. CDR3 length: 15 residues. Trimming stripped 0 bases from V and 3 bases from J, with 12 bases between. The germline gives CDR1 SGHRS, CDR2 YFSETQ. The CDR3 region is CASSLGVRVDTEAFF. The CDR3 region has the DNA TGCGCCAGCAGCTTGGGTGTGAGAGTGGACACTGAAGCTTTCTTT.

The chain is built from TRBV30 and TRBJ1-2, with a weak D call TRBD1 (5 bases). V lost 3 bases to trimming and J lost 5 bases, with 13 bases between them. From germline, CDR1 is GTSNPN and CDR2 SVGIG (reference sequence). The CDR3 sequence is 13 residues long. DNA for the CDR3: TGTGCCTGGAGCCCCCTGGGGCCTTATGGCTACACCTTC. It specifies CAWSPLGPYGYTF. The entire variable domain, with the rest obtained from reference TRBV30 and TRBJ1-2, is as follows: SQTIHQWPATLVQPVGSPLSLECTVEGTSNPNLYWYRQAAGRGLQLLFYSVGIGQISSEVPQNLSASRPQDRQFILSSKKLLLSDSGFYLCAWSPLGPYGYTFGSGTRLTVV.

This clonotype was detected ten times or more. V and J are TRBV27 and TRBJ2-7, with D uncertain. The CDR3 sequence is 14 residues long. Germline V gives CDR1 MNHEY, CDR2 SMNVEV (reference sequence). Trimming took 5 bases from V and 3 from J, leaving 14 bases between them. CDR3 sequence reads: CASSQVGLDYEQYF. Here the CDR3 DNA reads TGTGCCAGCAGTCAGGTCGGATTGGACTACGAGCAGTACTTC.

The chain combines TRBV7-2 with TRBJ2-5, with TRBD2 matching 12 bases. J was trimmed by 8 bases and V by 5 bases; bases with no gene match: 12. Germline V gene data show CDR1 as SGHTA and CDR2 as FQGNSA. The CDR3 is 16 amino acids. The CDR3 loop reads CASSGRTSGVLDTQYF. In DNA, the CDR3 is TGTGCCAGCAGCGGCCGGACTAGCGGGGTTCTTGATACCCAGTACTTC.

This clonotype turned up a few times. This rearrangement joins TRBV7-2 to TRBJ2-1; perhaps D is TRBD1 or TRBD2 (5 bases each). Per germline, CDR1 SGHTA and CDR2 FQGNSA. The CDR3 runs to 16 residues. Trimming pared 1 base from V and 2 bases from J, leaving 12 bases between. CDR3 bases: TGTGCCAGCAGCTTAGTCTCAGGGAGCCCCTACAATGAGCAGTTCTTC. It encodes CASSLVSGSPYNEQFF. Variable domain in full (rest from reference TRBV7-2 and TRBJ2-1): GAGVSQSPSNKVTEKGKDVELRCDPISGHTALYWYRQSLGQGLEFLIYFQGNSAPDKSGLPSDRFSAERTGGSVSTLTIQRTQQEDSAVYLCASSLVSGSPYNEQFFGPGTRLTVL.

This clonotype was seen many times. V is TRBV6-1 and J is TRBJ1-1, with 7 positions matching TRBD1. After removal of 10 bases from V and 12 bases from J, the junction contained 11 bases not matched to a gene. Germline CDR1 reads MNHNS; CDR2 reads SASEGT. The CDR3 runs 11 residues. DNA for the CDR3: TGTGCCACCCATCAGGACAGGATAACTTTCTTT. Its protein product is CATHQDRITFF.

This clonotype showed up many times. This chain uses TRBV29-1 with TRBJ1-1, with a tentative D call TRBD1 (5 bases). CDR1 is SQVTM and CDR2 is ANQGSEA in the germline V gene. Trimming removed 5 bases from V and 1 base from J, with 8 bases in between. CDR3 size: 12 residues. The CDR3 bases are TGCAGCGTTTCGGGGCCGAACACTGAAGCTTTCTTT. Protein sequence: CSVSGPNTEAFF.

Comment on this clonotype: A read error may be the cause here, since a much bigger clone is one base away. The CDR3 region has the DNA TGTGCCAGCAGCAATCCGTTTGAGGAGCCCCAGCATTTT. Its translation is CASSNPFEEPQHF. This chain uses TRBV21-1 with TRBJ1-5. TRBV21-1 is shown as a pseudogene. The CDR3 sequence is 13 residues long.

This clonotype was recorded many times. The chain uses TRBV29-1 and TRBJ2-4; either TRBD1 or TRBD2 may fit D (5 bases each). The CDR3 extends over 11 amino acids. Germline V lookup: CDR1 SQVTM, CDR2 ANQGSEA. The V end was cut by 6 bases, the J end by 8 bases, with 11 bases between. DNA of the CDR3: TGCAGCGTGGGGGTTAGCGACATTCAGTACTTC. As protein: CSVGVSDIQYF.

At least ten counts were recorded for this clonotype. V is TRBV4-1 and J is TRBJ2-7; 8 positions agree with TRBD1. The CDR3 is 14 amino acids. V was pared by 0 bases and J by 4 bases, with 2 bases of the junction left unmatched. Germline V CDR1 and CDR2: MGHRA, YSYEKL. CDR3 nucleotide sequence: TGCGCCAGCAGCCAAGAGGACAGGGAATACGAGCAGTACTTC. Protein: CASSQEDREYEQYF.